A single sample gave rise to the 31 T cell receptor beta chains below, sequenced in a study of PD-1 blockade in classical Hodgkin lymphoma. Time point denoted: newly diagnosed, previously untreated cHL patient sample. Sequencing was performed with immunoSEQ multiplex PCR; in TCRdb, only in-frame clones are kept and a portion is missing. The table records about 17,000 clones, 75% to 95% of them present only once. Input material: peripheral blood mononuclear cells (PBMCs). Receptors were obtained from a human donor with classical Hodgkin lymphoma.

This chain joins TRBV9 and TRBJ2-1; perhaps TRBD2 as D (5 bases). CDR1 SGDLS and CDR2 YYNGEE come from the germline V gene. Trimming removed 1 base from V and 3 bases from J, with 11 bases in between. CDR3 length: 15 residues. CDR3 residues: CASSVNTGFYNEQFF. The CDR3 nucleotides are TGTGCCAGCAGCGTAAATACGGGGTTCTACAATGAGCAGTTCTTC.

V usage is TRBV6-5 and J usage is TRBJ2-7; possible D gene TRBD2, 5 bases. This CDR3 contains 14 residues. The germline V gene encodes CDR1 MNHEY and CDR2 SVGAGI. Between the trimmed V and J ends, which lost 0 bases and 0 bases, there was a span of 6 bases. CDR3 sequence: CASSYSAGSYEQYF. The CDR3 coding sequence is TGTGCCAGCAGTTACTCGGCGGGCTCCTACGAGCAGTACTTC.

The V gene is TRBV6-7, the J gene TRBJ2-7; D call uncertain. TRBV6-7 is an ORF, with its function uncertain. CDR3 length: 15 amino acids. V was pared by 6 bases and J by 4 bases, with 19 bases between. CDR3 coding DNA: TGTGCCAGCAGACTCCTCTTTTGGAGACCATACGAGCAGTACTTC. It specifies CASRLLFWRPYEQYF.

J is TRBJ1-1 and V is TRBV6-6, with 7 bases identical to TRBD1. This CDR3 region has 14 residues. V lost 1 base and J lost 3; bases outside the gene matches: 2. Germline CDR1 and CDR2: MNHNY and SVGAGI (reference sequence). In DNA form, the CDR3 reads TGTGCCAGCAGTTACTGGCAGGGGGACACTGAAGCTTTCTTT. This encodes CASSYWQGDTEAFF.

The table lists this clone with a count of one. The chain has TRBV28 and TRBJ2-3; perhaps TRBD2 as D (6 bases). Deletions cut 6 bases from V and 4 bases from J, with 14 bases between. The germline V gene encodes CDR1 MDHEN and CDR2 SYDVKM. This CDR3 contains 14 residues. CDR3 residues: CASRVGSVSDTQYF. The CDR3 DNA reads TGTGCCAGCAGGGTCGGGAGTGTATCAGATACGCAGTATTTT.

The gene calls are TRBV7-3 and TRBJ2-1, with D possibly matching TRBD2 (6 bases). From germline, CDR1 is SGHTA and CDR2 FQGTGA. V shed 5 bases and J shed 3 bases, with 14 bases lying between them. CDR3 length equals 15 residues. CDR3 coding DNA: TGTGCCAGCAGCGCTACCGGGACTTACTACAATGAGCAGTTCTTC. Residues: CASSATGTYYNEQFF.

Here the CDR3 reads CAGSAATGELFF. CDR3 sequence (DNA): TGTGCCGGGTCGGCGGCCACCGGGGAGCTGTTTTTT. The V call is TRBV25-1, the J call TRBJ2-2; D not certain. The V end was cut by 11 bases, the J end by 4 bases, with 11 bases between. Germline-derived CDR1 and CDR2 are MGHDK and SYGVNS. This CDR3 has 12 residues.

The rearrangement uses TRBV13 and TRBJ2-3; 10 bases are shared with TRBD2. Germline assignment: CDR1 PRHDT and CDR2 FYEKMQ (reference sequence). The length of the CDR3 is 16 residues. The junction had 7 bases not matched to a gene; V was cut back by 5 bases and J by 2 bases. The CDR3 reads CASSPRLAGPTDTQYF. The CDR3 DNA sequence: TGTGCCAGCAGCCCACGACTAGCGGGTCCCACAGATACGCAGTATTTT.

In this sample, this clone turned up once. The V gene is TRBV19, the J gene TRBJ1-1, with TRBD1 as a possible D gene (6 bases). CDR1 and CDR2 (germline): LNHDA, SQIVND (reference sequence). Trimming took off 10 bases at V and 7 bases at J, with 19 bases between the two ends. CDR3 length: 13 amino acids. DNA of the CDR3: TGTGCCACCCTAGGTTGGGAAGGGGGTGAAGCTTTCTTT. Translated: CATLGWEGGEAFF. Full variable domain (outside the CDR3, taken from reference TRBV19 and TRBJ1-1): DGGITQSPKYLFRKEGQNVTLSCEQNLNHDAMYWYRQDPGQGLRLIYYSQIVNDFQKGDIAEGYSVSREKKESFPLTVTSAQKNPTAFYLCATLGWEGGEAFFGQGTRLTVV.

J is TRBJ1-3 and V is TRBV2; 7 nucleotides line up with TRBD1. CDR3 length: 15 residues. Per germline, CDR1 SNHLY and CDR2 FYNNEI. J gave up 0 bases and V 6 bases, and 5 bases lay outside the gene matches. The CDR3 reads CASSSGQNSGNTIYF. The CDR3 bases are TGTGCCAGCAGCTCGGGACAGAACTCTGGAAACACCATATATTTT.

V and J are TRBV13 and TRBJ2-1; D possibly corresponds to TRBD2 (6 bases). The length of the CDR3 is 13 residues. Germline CDR1 reads PRHDT; CDR2 reads FYEKMQ (reference sequence). Between the trimmed V and J ends, which lost 1 base and 10 bases, there was a span of 11 bases. This chain's CDR3 is CASSLVGGWEQFF. As DNA, the CDR3 is TGTGCCAGCAGCTTAGTCGGGGGATGGGAGCAGTTCTTC.

This chain connects TRBV30 to TRBJ1-1; D gene ambiguous. V gave up 4 bases and J gave up 1 base, with 10 bases separating them. This CDR3 has 13 amino acids. Looked up from germline, CDR1 is GTSNPN and CDR2 is SVGIG (reference sequence). The CDR3 bases are TGTGCCTGGAATTCGGAACCGAACACTGAAGCTTTCTTT. Amino acid sequence: CAWNSEPNTEAFF.

The V gene is TRBV11-2, the J gene TRBJ2-7; a weak D match, TRBD2 (6 bases). V lost 1 base to trimming and J lost 2 bases, with 6 bases between them. This CDR3 comprises 13 residues. Germline V gene data show CDR1 as SGHAT and CDR2 as FQNNGV. The CDR3 DNA reads as TGTGCCAGCAGCTTAGGGACTACCTACGAGCAGTACTTC. The encoded protein is CASSLGTTYEQYF.

In its sample, this clone was seen once. The rearrangement joins TRBV10-2 to TRBJ2-7, with unresolved D. CDR1 and CDR2 from the germline V gene are WSHSY and SAAADI. The CDR3 loop spans 14 amino acids. V dropped 0 bases and J dropped 1 base, with 7 bases sitting between them. The CDR3 here is CASSESGRSYEQYF. As DNA, the CDR3 is TGCGCCAGCAGTGAGTCTGGGCGATCCTACGAGCAGTACTTC.

The rearrangement uses TRBV4-1 and TRBJ2-7; tentative D call: TRBD1 (6 bases). V lost 5 bases, J lost 3 bases, and 20 bases lay in between. Germline lookup yields CDR1 MGHRA and CDR2 YSYEKL. The CDR3 has 16 residues. The chain's CDR3 is CASSNIAGAVNYEQYF. DNA for the CDR3: TGCGCCAGCAGCAACATCGCAGGGGCTGTTAACTACGAGCAGTACTTC.

The chain has TRBV30 and TRBJ1-2, with TRBD1 as a possible D gene (6 bases). The V gene lost 3 bases and the J gene lost 3 bases, with 11 bases spanning the gap. CDR1 is GTSNPN and CDR2 is SVGIG in the germline V gene (reference sequence). CDR3 length: 13 amino acids. The CDR3 sequence is CAWSAGQYYGYTF. The CDR3 bases are TGTGCCTGGAGCGCCGGACAGTACTATGGCTACACCTTC.

The rearrangement links TRBV5-1 to TRBJ2-7; 7 bases are a match to TRBD2. The CDR3 runs to 15 residues. CDR1 is SGHRS and CDR2 is YFSETQ in the germline V gene. With V trimmed by 2 bases and J by 2 bases, 7 bases remained unmatched. The CDR3 nucleotides are TGCGCCAGCAGCTTATGGGAGGGTCGGACCTACGAGCAGTACTTC. Translating it yields CASSLWEGRTYEQYF.

The chain is built from TRBV4-1 and TRBJ2-3, with D possibly being TRBD2 (6 bases). Germline CDR1 reads MGHRA; CDR2 reads YSYEKL. V was pared by 0 bases and J by 1 base, with 11 bases between. This CDR3 is 16 amino acids long. DNA of the CDR3: TGCGCCAGCAGCCAAGATATGGGCGGGGGCACAGATACGCAGTATTTT. Protein product: CASSQDMGGGTDTQYF.

The chain joins TRBV25-1 to TRBJ2-3; D gene ambiguous. Trimming took 8 bases from V and 6 from J, leaving 15 bases between them. Per germline, CDR1 MGHDK and CDR2 SYGVNS. The CDR3 length is 13 residues. CDR3 in DNA: TGTGCCAGCCAACCCCCTGGAGCGGATACGCAGTATTTT. Its protein is CASQPPGADTQYF.

This clone was recorded a few times. The J gene is TRBJ2-7, the V gene TRBV5-1; D call uncertain. V was cut by 0 bases and J by 0 bases, with 4 bases left in between. Germline CDR1 is SGHRS and CDR2 is YFSETQ. The CDR3 runs to 13 residues. The CDR3 spells CASSLDISYEQYF. The CDR3, as DNA: TGCGCCAGCAGCTTGGACATCTCCTACGAGCAGTACTTC.

The V and J genes are TRBV27 and TRBJ2-7; TRBD2 agrees at 9 bases. Trimming at V came to 6 bases and at J to 3 bases, leaving 6 bases not matched to a gene. CDR1 and CDR2 from the germline V gene are MNHEY and SMNVEV (reference sequence). The CDR3 is made up of 14 amino acids. The DNA of the CDR3 is TGTGCCAGCAGCTTTAGCGGGAGTGGCTACGAGCAGTACTTC. It encodes CASSFSGSGYEQYF.

J is TRBJ2-7 and V is TRBV5-6; D is perhaps TRBD1 (6 bases). Germline-derived CDR1 and CDR2 are SGHDT and YYEEEE. The CDR3 consists of 14 residues. The ends were cut back, 0 bases at V and 0 bases at J, with 7 bases in the middle. CDR3 loop: CASSLDRVSYEQYF. The CDR3 region has the DNA TGTGCCAGCAGCTTGGACAGGGTCTCCTACGAGCAGTACTTC.

The J gene is TRBJ1-2, the V gene TRBV5-1; 9 positions agree with TRBD1. Germline V gives CDR1 SGHRS, CDR2 YFSETQ. The CDR3 has 16 residues. Trimming removed 4 bases from V and 4 bases from J; junction bases left unmatched: 11. CDR3 protein: CASSINPRDRAYGYTF. In nucleotides, the CDR3 is TGCGCCAGCAGCATTAACCCGAGGGACAGGGCCTATGGCTACACCTTC.

The CDR3 nucleotides read TGCGCCAGCAGCCAAGATATGGGCCTATGGGGAGAGACCCAGTACTTC. As protein: CASSQDMGLWGETQYF. This chain uses TRBV4-1 with TRBJ2-5; D is unclear. This CDR3 contains 16 residues. The V gene's germline CDR1 is MGHRA and CDR2 YSYEKL. Between the trimmed V and J ends, which lost 0 bases and 4 bases, there was a span of 15 bases.

The chain has TRBV28 and TRBJ2-7; TRBD1 aligns across 8 bases. Trimming cost V 5 bases and J 6 bases; bases outside gene matches: 9. The CDR3 is 14 amino acids. Germline V CDR1 and CDR2: MDHEN, SYDVKM. For the CDR3, the DNA is TGTGCCAGCAGTCTGACAGGGGCCGAGACCGAGCAGTACTTC. It codes for CASSLTGAETEQYF.

The J gene is TRBJ2-1, the V gene TRBV27; D unclear. Between the trimmed V and J ends, which lost 6 bases and 6 bases, there was a span of 18 bases. Looked up from germline, CDR1 is MNHEY and CDR2 is SMNVEV (reference sequence). There are 15 residues in the CDR3. The CDR3 protein is CASRRDSPTINEQFF. The CDR3, as DNA: TGTGCCAGCAGACGCGACTCACCAACGATCAATGAGCAGTTCTTC.

This chain links TRBV6-4 with TRBJ2-2; 7 nucleotides align to TRBD2. With 0 bases clipped from V and 1 base from J, the junction kept 2 bases outside the gene matches. Germline V lookup: CDR1 MRHNA, CDR2 SNTAGT. The CDR3 is 16 residues long. CDR3 in amino acids: CASSDSSSGNTGELFF. For the CDR3, the DNA is TGTGCCAGCAGTGACTCGTCTAGCGGGAACACCGGGGAGCTGTTTTTT.

The V and J genes are TRBV14 and TRBJ2-7, with D perhaps matching TRBD1 or TRBD2 (5 bases each). In germline, CDR1 is SGHDN, CDR2 FVKESK. CDR3 length: 14 residues. With 4 bases removed from V and 3 bases from J, the gap between germline ends came to 13 bases. The CDR3 DNA follows: TGTGCCAGCAGCCCCCAGGGACGGTTCTACGAGCAGTACTTC. Amino acids: CASSPQGRFYEQYF.

The rearrangement links TRBV19 to TRBJ1-5; TRBD1 matches 7 bases. CDR3 size: 14 residues. Per the germline V gene, CDR1 is LNHDA and CDR2 is SQIVND (reference sequence). The junction had 8 bases not matched to a gene; V was cut back by 9 bases and J by 3 bases. CDR3 bases: TGTGCCAGCGCCGGACAGGTCTACAATCAGCCCCAGCATTTT. Encoded protein: CASAGQVYNQPQHF.

The CDR3 spells CASSREGEDEQYF. The CDR3 bases are TGTGCCAGCAGCCGGGAGGGCGAGGACGAGCAGTACTTC. The V gene is TRBV9, the J gene TRBJ2-7, with 8 bases identical to TRBD2. Trimming cost V 4 bases and J 5 bases; bases outside gene matches: 5. This CDR3 comprises 13 residues. Germline values: CDR1 SGDLS, CDR2 YYNGEE.

The rearrangement uses TRBV28 and TRBJ2-7; the D gene could be TRBD1 or TRBD2 (5 bases each). Deletions cut 2 bases from V and 0 bases from J, with 14 bases between. CDR1 and CDR2 (germline): MDHEN, SYDVKM. The CDR3 totals 16 residues. This CDR3 reads CASSLNLGGTSYEQYF. DNA for the CDR3: TGTGCCAGCAGTTTAAATTTAGGTGGGACCTCCTACGAGCAGTACTTC.